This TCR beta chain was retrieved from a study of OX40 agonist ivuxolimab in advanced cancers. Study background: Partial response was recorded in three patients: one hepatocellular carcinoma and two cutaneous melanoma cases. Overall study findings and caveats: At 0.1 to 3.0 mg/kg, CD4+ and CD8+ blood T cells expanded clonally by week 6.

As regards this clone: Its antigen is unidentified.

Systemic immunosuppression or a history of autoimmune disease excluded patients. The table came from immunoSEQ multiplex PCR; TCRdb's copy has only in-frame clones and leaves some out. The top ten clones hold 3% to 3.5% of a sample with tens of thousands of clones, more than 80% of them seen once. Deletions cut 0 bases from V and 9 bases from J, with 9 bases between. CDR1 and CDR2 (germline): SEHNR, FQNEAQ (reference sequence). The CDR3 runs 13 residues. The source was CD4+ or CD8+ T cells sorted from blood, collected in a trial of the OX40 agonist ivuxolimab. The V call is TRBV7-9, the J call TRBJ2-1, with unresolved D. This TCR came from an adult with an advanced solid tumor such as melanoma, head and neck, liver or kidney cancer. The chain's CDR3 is CASSLAESVEQFF. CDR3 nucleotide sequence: TGTGCCAGCAGCTTAGCGGAGTCGGTTGAGCAGTTCTTC.